This TCR beta chain was documented in a study of control samples from healthy donors and cancer patients. The method was immunoSEQ multiplex PCR; TCRdb's version includes in-frame clones alone and lacks a portion of them. The profile covers 150,000 to 200,000 clones, with about 92% appearing a single time and approximately 1.5% taken by the ten largest. This receptor was identified in a man younger than 40 in good health. Sequenced material: blood.

The CDR3 sequence: CATSRDRGNSPLHF. CDR3 coding DNA: TGTGCCACCAGCAGAGATCGCGGGAACTCACCCCTCCACTTT. This chain uses TRBV15 with TRBJ1-6; no clear D. Germline loops: CDR1 LNHNV, CDR2 YYDKDF (reference sequence). V was trimmed by 0 bases and J by 10 bases, leaving 10 bases between them. The CDR3 sequence is 14 residues long. Looking up the rest from reference TRBV15 and TRBJ1-6 gives the full variable domain: DAMVIQNPRYQVTQFGKPVTLSCSQTLNHNVMYWYQQKSSQAPKLLFHYYDKDFNNEADTPDNFQSRRPNTSFCFLDIRSPGLGDTAMYLCATSRDRGNSPLHFGNGTRLTVT.